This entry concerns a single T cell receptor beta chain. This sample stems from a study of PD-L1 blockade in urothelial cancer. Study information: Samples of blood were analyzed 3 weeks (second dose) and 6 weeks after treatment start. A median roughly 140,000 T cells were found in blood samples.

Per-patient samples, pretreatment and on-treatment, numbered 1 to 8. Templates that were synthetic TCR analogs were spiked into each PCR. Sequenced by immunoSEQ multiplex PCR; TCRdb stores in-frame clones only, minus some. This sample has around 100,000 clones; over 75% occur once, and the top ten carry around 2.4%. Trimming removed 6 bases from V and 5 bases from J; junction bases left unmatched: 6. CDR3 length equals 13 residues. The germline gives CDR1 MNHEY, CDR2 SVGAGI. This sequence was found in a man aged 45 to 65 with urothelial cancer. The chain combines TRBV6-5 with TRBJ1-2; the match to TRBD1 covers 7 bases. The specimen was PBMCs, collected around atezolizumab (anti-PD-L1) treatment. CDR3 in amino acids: CASSPGQRYGYTF. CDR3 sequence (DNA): TGTGCCAGCAGCCCGGGACAGAGATATGGCTACACCTTC.